One sample yielded the 14 T cell receptor beta chains listed below, sequenced in a study of T cell repertoires in cytomegalovirus infection. MiXCR, applied by TCRdb to the reads, yields one record per CDR3 protein. Here the sample spans about 500,000 distinct CDR3 sequences, 33% being singletons. No antigen has been assigned to these receptors. Sequenced material: cultured PBMCs, taken from culture after CMV antigen stimulation. The receptors stem from a human donor in good health (CMV status not recorded). Some clones in this sample may be carry-over from other donors' samples.

This chain links TRBV4-1 with TRBJ1-5; maybe TRBD1 (5 bases). V was trimmed by 0 bases and J by 4 bases, leaving 13 bases between them. This CDR3 region has 16 residues. Germline loops: CDR1 MGHRA, CDR2 YSYEKL. Here the CDR3 DNA reads TGCGCCAGCAGCCAAGATCTTGGGGGAGGTAATCAGCCCCAGCATTTT. As protein: CASSQDLGGGNQPQHF.

This rearrangement joins TRBV28 to TRBJ1-1; D remains ambiguous. The V and J ends lost 2 bases and 0 bases respectively, with 13 bases between them. The CDR3 is made up of 16 amino acids. From germline, CDR1 is MDHEN and CDR2 SYDVKM. Here the CDR3 DNA reads TGTGCCAGCAGTTTAATTGATCATGGGCTGAACACTGAAGCTTTCTTT. This translates into CASSLIDHGLNTEAFF.

Only a few counts were recorded for this clonotype. J is TRBJ2-2 and V is TRBV24-1, with D possibly TRBD2 on 5 matching bases. The V and J ends lost 1 base and 4 bases respectively, with 12 bases between them. The CDR3 extends over 16 amino acids. Per the germline V gene, CDR1 is KGHDR and CDR2 is SFDVKD. CDR3 in DNA: TGTGCCACCAGTGATTTAGGCCGGAGCGGCACCGGGGAGCTGTTTTTT. This translates into CATSDLGRSGTGELFF.

The chain recombines TRBV12-3 or TRBV12-4 with TRBJ1-2; 10 bases agree with TRBD1. The CDR3 has 14 amino acids. The V segment lost 6 bases and the J segment 4 bases; nucleotides outside the gene matches: 5. CDR3 nucleotide sequence: TGTGCCAGCAGCCGGGGACAGGGGACCTATGGCTACACCTTC. Protein product: CASSRGQGTYGYTF.

This clonotype appeared a few times. This chain joins TRBV28 and TRBJ1-2; D is ambiguous. Germline values: CDR1 MDHEN, CDR2 SYDVKM. V shed 5 bases and J shed 8 bases, with 9 bases lying between them. This CDR3 has 11 amino acids. CDR3 residues: CASSGPRGYTF. The CDR3 bases are TGTGCCAGCAGTGGACCGCGGGGCTACACCTTC.

Concerning this clonotype itself: A much larger clone is a single base away; this may be a read error. The rearrangement uses TRBV6-2 or TRBV6-3 and TRBJ2-1; D unresolved. The CDR3 totals 14 residues. V shed 0 bases and J shed 3 bases, with 6 bases lying between them. Germline V CDR1 and CDR2: MNHEY, SVGEGT. CDR3 residues: CASSYSRIYNEQFF. As DNA, the CDR3 is TGTGCCAGCAGTTACTCTAGGATCTACAATGAGCAGTTCTTC.

As regards this clonotype: A junction boundary mismatches the germline segment, possibly from a read error. The V and J genes are TRBV20-1 and TRBJ2-5, with 8 nucleotides matching TRBD1. The CDR3 covers 11 residues. CDR1 and CDR2 from the germline V gene are DFQATT and SNEGSKA (reference sequence). The CDR3 reads CSASNPGQDRF. CDR3 nucleotide sequence: TGCAGTGCTAGTAACCCGGGACAGGATCGGTTC.

The V and J genes are TRBV28 and TRBJ1-4; 7 positions agree with TRBD1. Germline CDR1 reads MDHEN; CDR2 reads SYDVKM. The CDR3 totals 13 residues. V lost 6 bases and J lost 10; bases outside the gene matches: 8. CDR3 amino acids: CASRTGQVPKLFF. The CDR3 DNA follows: TGTGCCAGCAGAACCGGACAGGTCCCAAAACTGTTTTTT.

This clonotype has at least ten counts. This sequence joins TRBV14 and TRBJ2-1; possible D gene TRBD1, 5 bases. V lost 4 bases and J 0 bases, leaving 10 bases between the germline ends. CDR3 length: 15 residues. CDR1 and CDR2 from the germline V gene are SGHDN and FVKESK. Written as DNA, the CDR3 is TGTGCCAGCAGCCTGACAGATAGCTCCTACAATGAGCAGTTCTTC. It encodes CASSLTDSSYNEQFF.

This sequence joins TRBV3-1 and TRBJ2-2; D ambiguous. The V and J ends lost 0 bases and 6 bases respectively, with 5 bases between them. Germline V CDR1 and CDR2: LGHDT, YNNKEL (reference sequence). The CDR3 length is 13 residues. CDR3 in amino acids: CASSQELSGELFF. The DNA for the CDR3 is TGTGCCAGCAGCCAAGAACTTTCCGGGGAGCTGTTTTTT.

The V call is TRBV6-2 or TRBV6-3, the J call TRBJ2-1; 9 positions match TRBD2. CDR3 length: 16 residues. The V segment lost 6 bases and the J segment 4 bases; nucleotides outside the gene matches: 10. Germline lookup yields CDR1 MNHEY and CDR2 SVGEGT. The CDR3 is CASRHLLAGSYNEQFF. The CDR3 nucleotides are TGTGCCAGCAGGCACCTCCTAGCGGGGAGTTACAATGAGCAGTTCTTC.

V is TRBV4-1 and J is TRBJ1-1, with TRBD1 as a possible D gene (6 bases). Trimming pared 1 base from V and 3 bases from J, leaving 18 bases between. CDR1 and CDR2 (germline): MGHRA, YSYEKL. This CDR3 is 17 amino acids long. CDR3 nucleotides: TGCGCCAGCAGCCAAGGCGTCCAGGGGCCTTTGTACACTGAAGCTTTCTTT. Residues: CASSQGVQGPLYTEAFF.

There are a few counts of this clonotype. The V call is TRBV7-2, the J call TRBJ2-7; 8 bases agree with TRBD2. This CDR3 is 14 amino acids long. J lost 6 bases, V lost 5 bases, and 9 bases had no gene match. From germline, CDR1 is SGHTA and CDR2 FQGNSA. The CDR3 DNA is TGTGCCAGCAGCCCTACTAGCGGCCCCTTCGAGCAGTACTTC. Amino acid sequence: CASSPTSGPFEQYF.

The rearrangement uses TRBV15 and TRBJ2-2, with D maybe TRBD2 (6 bases). The CDR3 length is 16 residues. Trimming removed 5 bases at V and 3 bases at J, with 16 bases between. The V gene's germline CDR1 is LNHNV and CDR2 YYDKDF (reference sequence). The CDR3 here is CATSLHPGVDTGELFF. The CDR3 region has the DNA TGTGCCACCAGCCTCCACCCGGGGGTCGACACCGGGGAGCTGTTTTTT.